The clone carrying this TCR beta chain occurred a few times. CDR3 length: 14 residues. V gave up 5 bases and J gave up 4 bases; unmatched junction bases: 5. Germline assignment: CDR1 SGHTA and CDR2 FQGNSA. One entry per CDR3 protein results from TCRdb running MiXCR on the 5' RACE reads. Of nearly 55,000 distinct CDR3 sequences listed, about 24% are singletons. The clonotype was recovered from a female donor with breast cancer. The rearrangement joins TRBV7-2 to TRBJ2-7; the match to TRBD1 covers 10 bases. The source material was tumor-infiltrating naive CD4+ T cells sorted from the breast tumor. Indicated subset: naive CD4+ T cells, CD4+CD45RA+CD25-. In DNA, the CDR3 is TGTGCCAGCAGCCCCAGGGACAGGGGTTACGAGCAGTACTTC. Protein: CASSPRDRGYEQYF.